The next 6 T cell receptor beta chains were all read from a single sample in a study of Graves' ophthalmopathy and Graves' hyperthyroidism. TCR beta CDR3 amplification used RNA transcripts. The first round was an RT-PCR with HTBI primers, and the second round was a multiplex PCR. MiXCR, run by TCRdb on the multiplex PCR reads, gives a single entry per CDR3 protein. The sample contains about 1.1 million distinct CDR3 sequences, about 36% of which appear only once. Material: peripheral blood or thyroid tissue (not recorded which). These receptors were taken from an adult man with Graves' hyperthyroidism.

The chain is built from TRBV20-1 and TRBJ1-2; D is ambiguous. Trimming stripped 3 bases from V and 11 bases from J, with 13 bases between. This CDR3 contains 11 residues. The V gene's germline CDR1 is DFQATT and CDR2 SNEGSKA (reference sequence). The CDR3 loop is CSARHHPLYTF. As DNA, the CDR3 is TGCAGTGCTAGGCACCATCCTTTGTACACCTTC.

The chain employs TRBV4-1 and TRBJ1-1; no reliable D call. Trimming left V 0 bases short and J 1 base short, with 9 bases between. Germline values: CDR1 MGHRA, CDR2 YSYEKL. The CDR3 has 15 residues. CDR3 in DNA: TGCGCCAGCAGCCAAGAACGGGAGCAGAACACTGAAGCTTTCTTT. Its translation: CASSQEREQNTEAFF.

This clonotype was observed many times. The chain links TRBV7-2 to TRBJ2-7; D is undetermined. The CDR3 is 11 residues long. CDR1 is SGHTA and CDR2 is FQGNSA in the germline V gene. Between the trimmed V and J ends, which lost 3 bases and 5 bases, there was a span of 5 bases. The CDR3 loop is CASSFFDEQYF. The CDR3 region has the DNA TGTGCCAGCAGCTTTTTCGACGAGCAGTACTTC.

About this clonotype: A much larger clonotype is one base distant, so this may be a read error. The J gene is TRBJ1-1, the V gene TRBV20-1; D not resolved. Trimming took 5 bases from V and 0 from J, leaving 13 bases between them. The germline CDR1 and CDR2 sequences are DFQATT and SNEGSKA (reference sequence). There are 14 residues in the CDR3. CDR3 amino acids: CSAPNSTMNTEAFF. DNA of the CDR3: TGCAGTGCTCCGAACAGCACCATGAACACTGAAGCTTTCTTT.

Notes on this clonotype: A much more abundant neighbour one base away suggests this may be a read error. The CDR3 DNA sequence: TGCGCCAGCAGCTCCCTGGGACCCCTGTCTTATAATTCACCCCTCCACTTT. Translation gives CASSSLGPLSYNSPLHF. The chain has TRBV5-1 and TRBJ1-6, with D perhaps TRBD1 (5 bases). The CDR3 sequence is 17 residues long. The germline V gene encodes CDR1 SGHRS and CDR2 YFSETQ. Trimming left V 3 bases short and J 4 bases short, with 17 bases between.

The sample holds a few counts of this clonotype. CDR3 nucleotide sequence: TGTGCCAAGCGGGTTGGCGGGGAATATGGCTACACCTTC. Translated, it gives CAKRVGGEYGYTF. This chain uses TRBV7-6 with TRBJ1-2; D uncertain. The germline CDR1 and CDR2 sequences are SGHVS and FNYEAQ. The CDR3 loop spans 13 amino acids. Trimming removed 10 bases from V and 5 bases from J, with 17 bases in between. Supplemented by reference TRBV7-6 and TRBJ1-2, the full variable domain reads GAGVSQSPRYKVTKRGQDVALRCDPISGHVSLYWYRQALGQGPEFLTYFNYEAQQDKSGLPNDRFSAERPEGSISTLTIQRTEQRDSAMYRCAKRVGGEYGYTFGSGTRLTVV.